The rows below give T cell receptor beta chains drawn from one sample of a study of T cell responses to AZD1222 COVID-19 vaccine. Here immunoSEQ multiplex PCR was the method, and the copy in TCRdb shows in-frame clones only, minus some. The profile shows roughly 33,000 clones, approximately 80% of them singletons. Sample: peripheral blood, taken 28 days after the second AZD1222 dose. The receptors come from an adult who received the AZD1222 COVID-19 vaccine. Each CDR3 is given with its conserved first and last residue. D genes are given only for firm matches. Size values are once, few and many counts, or a class for expanded clones, and some rows have none.

TRBV6-5	few	15	.	TRBJ1-6	TGTGCCAGCAGTTACCAGCAGGGAACTGTTTCACCCCTCCACTTT	CASSYQQGTVSPLHF
TRBV7-9	.	14	.	TRBJ1-6	TGTGCCAGCAGCTTAGAACAGGCACGGTCACCCCTCCACTTT	CASSLEQARSPLHF
TRBV24-1	.	15	TRBD1	TRBJ2-2	TGTGCCACCAGGGCGACAGGGGCGAACACCGGGGAGCTGTTTTTT	CATRATGANTGELFF
TRBV6-1	once	16	.	TRBJ2-6	TGTGCCAGCAGTGAAGCTCACGGGGCTGGGGCCAACGTCCTGACTTTC	CASSEAHGAGANVLTF
TRBV5-1	.	16	TRBD1	TRBJ2-5	TGCGCCAGCAGACCAGGACCGACAGGGGTGATAGAGACCCAGTACTTC	CASRPGPTGVIETQYF
TRBV4-3	.	15	TRBD1	TRBJ1-5	TGCGCCAGCAGCCAAGGATCGACAGGGGGGGAGCCCCAGCATTTT	CASSQGSTGGEPQHF
TRBV28	.	14	TRBD2	TRBJ2-1	TGTGCCAGCAGTCCCCCGGCTAGCGGGGGGTCTCCGTTCTTC	CASSPPASGGSPFF
TRBV28	once	13	TRBD1	TRBJ1-2	TGTGCCAGCGGGACAGGGAGGAACTATGGCTACACCTTC	CASGTGRNYGYTF
TRBV19	once	14	.	TRBJ1-3	TGTGCCAGTATAGACGGGGGGTCTGGAAACACCATATATTTT	CASIDGGSGNTIYF
TRBV7-9	.	13	.	TRBJ1-1	TGTGCCAGCAGCTTAGAGCGGAACACTGAAGCTTTCTTT	CASSLERNTEAFF
TRBV3-1/TRBV3-2	.	14	TRBD2	TRBJ2-1	TGTGCCAGCAGGGCGCGGGGGGGCGTCAATGAGCAGTTCTTC	CASRARGGVNEQFF
TRBV27	.	14	.	TRBJ2-7	TGTGCCAGCAGTTTTTATACAAGTCCCTACGAGCAGTACTTC	CASSFYTSPYEQYF
TRBV5-4	.	17	.	TRBJ2-7	TGTGCCAGCAGCTTGTGGGCTTCGGGCGGGACGGGGAGTGAGCAGTACTTC	CASSLWASGGTGSEQYF
TRBV19	.	15	.	TRBJ1-1	TGTGCCAGTAGTTCCTCCCGACGGGCAAACACTGAAGCTTTCTTT	CASSSSRRANTEAFF
TRBV19	.	14	.	TRBJ1-2	TGTGCCAGTGGTTGGAGTTTTCGTAACTATGGCTACACCTTC	CASGWSFRNYGYTF
TRBV14	.	15	.	TRBJ1-1	TGTGCCAGCAGCCAAGTCGGCAGGAAGAACACTGAAGCTTTCTTT	CASSQVGRKNTEAFF
TRBV4-3	once	16	.	TRBJ2-1	TGCGCCAGCAGCCAAGATGGCTGGGACCTCTACAATGAGCAGTTCTTC	CASSQDGWDLYNEQFF
TRBV5-1	.	17	TRBD2	TRBJ2-2	TGCGCCAGCAGCAGTAGACTAGCGGGGGGAAGCACCGGGGAGCTGTTTTTT	CASSSRLAGGSTGELFF
TRBV9	.	14	.	TRBJ1-1	TGTGCCAGCAGCGTATCCGGGTCCGGCACTGAAGCTTTCTTT	CASSVSGSGTEAFF
TRBV5-4	.	15	TRBD1	TRBJ1-3	TGTGCCAGCAGCATTCAGGGGGAGTCTGGAAACACCATATATTTT	CASSIQGESGNTIYF
TRBV3-1/TRBV3-2	.	13	TRBD1	TRBJ2-3	TGTGCCAGCAGCCCCGCGACAGGGTCTACGCAGTATTTT	CASSPATGSTQYF
TRBV3-1/TRBV3-2	once	13	.	TRBJ2-7	TGTGCCAGCTCGGGGCCGGCCTCCTACGAGCAGTACTTC	CASSGPASYEQYF
TRBV14	.	14	TRBD1	TRBJ1-2	TGTGCCAGCAGCCCGCGGGACAGAATCTATGGCTACACCTTC	CASSPRDRIYGYTF
TRBV19	.	14	.	TRBJ1-1	TGTGCCAGTAGTTTACAGGGTCCAAACACTGAAGCTTTCTTT	CASSLQGPNTEAFF
TRBV6-5	.	13	TRBD1	TRBJ2-7	TGTGCCAGCAGGGGGACAGGGCGGGGTGAGCAGTACTTC	CASRGTGRGEQYF
TRBV7-9	few	13	TRBD1	TRBJ1-2	TGTGCCAGCAGCTTCGCAGGGGGAAATGGCTACACCTTC	CASSFAGGNGYTF
TRBV7-2	few	14	.	TRBJ2-1	TGTGCCAGCAGCTTAGGGGGAGTCTACAATGAGCAGTTCTTC	CASSLGGVYNEQFF
TRBV24-1	once	16	TRBD2	TRBJ2-1	TGTGCCACCAGTCGAGCCGGGACTAGCGGGCACAATGAGCAGTTCTTC	CATSRAGTSGHNEQFF
TRBV7-8	.	14	.	TRBJ2-4	TGTGCCAGCAGCTCCAGGGGAAGCAAAAACATTCAGTACTTC	CASSSRGSKNIQYF
TRBV14	.	15	.	TRBJ2-5	TGTGCCAGCAGCCAAGCTGGGTTAGCCCAAACGACCCAGTACTTC	CASSQAGLAQTTQYF
TRBV6-5	once	13	.	TRBJ1-2	TGTGCCAGCGATGCAGTAAGGGCTCCTGGCTACACCTTC	CASDAVRAPGYTF
TRBV27	.	13	.	TRBJ2-1	TGTGCCAGCAGTCTTCGGCCTTACAATGAGCAGTTCTTC	CASSLRPYNEQFF
TRBV4-2	few	14	.	TRBJ2-6	TGTGCCAGCAGCCAGGGGGCTGGGGCCAACGTCCTGACTTTC	CASSQGAGANVLTF
TRBV10-2	.	17	TRBD2	TRBJ2-5	TGCGCCAGCAGTGAGTCCGGGACTAGCGGGGGCAAAGAGACCCAGTACTTC	CASSESGTSGGKETQYF
TRBV28	.	14	.	TRBJ2-1	TGTGCCAGTATTATCGGTGGAGGTTCGGGTGAGCAGTTCTTC	CASIIGGGSGEQFF
TRBV27	.	15	.	TRBJ1-2	TGTGCCAGCAGTTTATTGGGACACCCGAACTATGGCTACACCTTC	CASSLLGHPNYGYTF
TRBV6-5	.	13	.	TRBJ1-2	TGTGCCAGCAGTTACGGGGGATCGGGTGGCTACACCTTC	CASSYGGSGGYTF
TRBV18	.	14	TRBD2	TRBJ2-5	TGTGCCACGACTAGCGGGATAACACAAGAGACCCAGTACTTC	CATTSGITQETQYF
TRBV6-2/TRBV6-3	.	12	.	TRBJ2-2	TGTGCCAGCAGTACTTTCCCCGGGGAGCTGTTTTTT	CASSTFPGELFF
TRBV19	.	18	TRBD2	TRBJ2-3	TGTGCCAGCGAGAGGGGGGCAATAGCGGGAGGGCCCATAGATACGCAGTATTTT	CASERGAIAGGPIDTQYF
TRBV6-5	once	14	.	TRBJ2-2	TGTGCCAGCAGCCGCACGGGCGTCCCCGGGGAGCTGTTTTTT	CASSRTGVPGELFF
TRBV18	.	14	TRBD1	TRBJ1-2	TGTGCCAGCTCAGGACAGGGGACGAACTATGGCTACACCTTC	CASSGQGTNYGYTF
TRBV3-1/TRBV3-2	.	15	TRBD1	TRBJ2-2	TGTGCCACCAGACCCGGGACAGGGGGCGGCCGGGAGCTGTTTTTT	CATRPGTGGGRELFF
TRBV27	.	14	TRBD1	TRBJ1-5	TGTGCCAGCAGGCCCAGGGGGCAGGGTCAGCCCCAGCATTTT	CASRPRGQGQPQHF
TRBV18	.	14	.	TRBJ1-5	TGTGCCAGCTCACCATCACAGAGGAATCAGCCCCAGCATTTT	CASSPSQRNQPQHF
TRBV3-1/TRBV3-2	.	15	.	TRBJ1-2	TGTGCCAGCAGCCCCGGGGGTGGGGCATACTATGGCTACACCTTC	CASSPGGGAYYGYTF
TRBV5-1	.	16	TRBD2	TRBJ2-1	TGCGCCAGCAGCTTGTCTAGCGGGGGGGCCCCCAATGAGCAGTTCTTC	CASSLSSGGAPNEQFF
TRBV5-1	.	14	.	TRBJ2-7	TGCGCCAGCAGCTTGGTGACGGCCTCCTACGAGCAGTACTTC	CASSLVTASYEQYF
TRBV7-2	.	15	TRBD2	TRBJ2-5	TGTGCCAGCAGCTTTCGACGGACTAGCAACCCGACCCAGTACTTC	CASSFRRTSNPTQYF
TRBV3-1/TRBV3-2	.	12	.	TRBJ2-4	TGTGCCAGCAGCCAAGCATCAAACATTCAGTACTTC	CASSQASNIQYF
TRBV7-2	.	15	.	TRBJ1-3	TGTGCCAGCAGCTCCTGGACTTTGGCTGGAAACACCATATATTTT	CASSSWTLAGNTIYF
TRBV5-6	.	15	TRBD2	TRBJ2-1	TGTGCCAGCAGCTTGGTCGGGAGGTACCACAATGAGCAGTTCTTC	CASSLVGRYHNEQFF
TRBV2	.	20	TRBD1	TRBJ1-5	TGTGCCAGCAGCCACCTTGACAGGGGGCTTTTCGGGACTAGCAATCAGCCCCAGCATTTT	CASSHLDRGLFGTSNQPQHF
TRBV14	.	17	TRBD2	TRBJ2-3	TGTGCCAGCAGCCAGCGACTAGCGGGGGGGCAACGAAATACGCAGTATTTT	CASSQRLAGGQRNTQYF
TRBV7-2	.	13	.	TRBJ1-3	TGTGCCAGTGGCCCTTACTCCGGAAACACCATATATTTT	CASGPYSGNTIYF
TRBV6-5	.	14	TRBD1	TRBJ2-2	TGTGCCAGCAACCCGGACAGGAGCAGCGGGGAGCTGTTTTTT	CASNPDRSSGELFF